This TCR beta chain was sequenced during a study of blood T cells in healthy people across ages. This clonotype was seen more than once but under ten times. A J-beta primer mix and a sample-barcoded 5' primer were used in a second PCR of roughly 6 to 11 cycles. TCRdb itself ran the 5' RACE reads through MiXCR, one entry per CDR3 protein. Altogether roughly 800,000 distinct CDR3 sequences are present, 20% to 25% being singletons, with the ten largest covering around 9.2%. Caucasian individuals from Russia who were healthy and aged about 6 to 90 acted as donors. This CDR3 spans 11 amino acids. J gave up 10 bases and V 7 bases, and 4 bases lay outside the gene matches. The sample was also linked to a second study, of T cells of mothers and their children. As that report states: Thymic selection molds TCR recombination products alike in related and unrelated pairs.

The clonotype originates from a boy aged 10-17 years in good health. The gene calls are TRBV12-3 or TRBV12-4 and TRBJ2-1, with 7 positions matching TRBD2. Sequencing was performed on blood. CDR3 in amino acids: CASTLGGEQFF. CDR3 sequence (DNA): TGTGCCAGCACCTTGGGGGGGGAGCAGTTCTTC.